This T cell receptor (beta chain) was found in a study of T cell therapy after organ transplantation. V trimming: 7 bases; J trimming: 0 bases; junction bases outside the gene matches: 11. The germline V gene has CDR1 LNHDA and CDR2 SQIVND (reference sequence). The CDR3 sequence is 17 residues long. Study-wide results and limits: Nonresponder repertoires showed strong pretherapy expansions, barely changing post-therapy. Pretherapy CD8 clonality inversely correlated with its fold change after therapy. Confounding by concurrent antirejection or antiviral medications was not assessed.

The data were produced by immunoSEQ multiplex PCR, yet TCRdb's version contains in-frame clones alone and is incomplete. The sample records 45,000 to 50,000 clones, less than 95% being singletons. About this clone itself: Its specificity is not known.

V and J are TRBV19 and TRBJ2-3; 9 nucleotides agree with TRBD2. The sequence was obtained from a human patient who had received a solid organ transplant and had CMV disease. This specimen was CD8+ T cells from blood, taken before autologous CMV-specific T cell therapy. The CDR3, as DNA: TGTGCCAGTACCCACGGGGCTAGCGGGGTTAGCACAGATACGCAGTATTTT. It is translated as CASTHGASGVSTDTQYF.